This record covers a single T cell receptor beta chain. Assay used: immunoSEQ multiplex PCR; TCRdb lists only in-frame clones, some missing. The profile shows around 16,000 clones, around 86% of them singletons. This record belongs to a study of technical replicates of blood from a few donors. Between the trimmed V and J ends, which lost 8 bases and 0 bases, there was a span of 11 bases. The CDR3 covers 13 residues. Germline CDR1 reads MNHEY; CDR2 reads SVGAGI. Material for sequencing was PBMCs. This TCR was recovered from a human donor in good health. This chain joins TRBV6-5 and TRBJ2-7; D might be TRBD1 (6 bases). The DNA of the CDR3 is TGTGCCAGCGCCCGGGACAACTCCTACGAGCAGTACTTC. Its translation: CASARDNSYEQYF.